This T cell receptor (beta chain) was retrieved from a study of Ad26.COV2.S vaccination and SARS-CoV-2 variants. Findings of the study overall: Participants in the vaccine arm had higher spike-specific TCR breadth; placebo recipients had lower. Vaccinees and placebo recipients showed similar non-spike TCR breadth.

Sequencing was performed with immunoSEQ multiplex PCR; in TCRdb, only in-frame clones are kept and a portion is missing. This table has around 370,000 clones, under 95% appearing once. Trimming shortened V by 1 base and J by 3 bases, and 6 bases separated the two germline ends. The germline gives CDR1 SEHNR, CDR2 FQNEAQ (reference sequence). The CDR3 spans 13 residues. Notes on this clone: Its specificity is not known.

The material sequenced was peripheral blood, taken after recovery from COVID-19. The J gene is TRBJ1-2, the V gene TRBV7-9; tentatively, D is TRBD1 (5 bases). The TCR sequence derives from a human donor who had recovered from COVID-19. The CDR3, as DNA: TGTGCCAGCAGCTTAGGACAGCACTATGGCTACACCTTC. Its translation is CASSLGQHYGYTF.